The following is a T cell receptor (beta chain) sequence with its context. Per the study methods: Amplification with reference gene primers provided the estimates of nucleated cell counts. TCRdb's table, derived via immunoSEQ multiplex PCR, lists solely in-frame clones and lacks some. The DNA was the basis for D and trimming; V, J and clone size are from that table. The sample has tens of thousands of clones; 90% are singletons. Germline assignment: CDR1 MNHNY and CDR2 SVGAGI (reference sequence). After removal of 8 bases from V and 6 bases from J, the junction contained 8 bases not matched to a gene. CDR3 length equals 13 residues. This sample is drawn from a study of blood T cell repertoires in COVID-19. Study-level background: Samples came from the United States, Italy and Spain, spanning acute and convalescent COVID-19. In each case, the material was cDNA or gDNA derived from T cells, B-cell-depleted T cells, or PBMCs.

Sequenced material: peripheral blood. The source is a human donor in a cohort sampled during active COVID-19. The chain is built from TRBV6-6 and TRBJ1-2, with 8 bases that match TRBD1. This CDR3 is CASGRDRRHGYTF. The CDR3 nucleotides read TGTGCCAGCGGCAGGGACAGGCGACATGGCTACACCTTC.